Only one count was recorded for the clone carrying this T cell receptor (beta chain). The germline CDR1 and CDR2 sequences are SGHRS and YFSETQ. Germline trimming cut 4 bases from V and 5 bases from J; bases unmatched to any gene: 9. This CDR3 has 15 amino acids. The sample belongs to a study of shared T cell receptors in the human thymus. Generated by immunoSEQ multiplex PCR, the TCRdb table keeps only in-frame clones and is missing some. The table lists roughly 710,000 clones, approximately 85% of them singletons, with 0.0095% to 0.011% in the top ten. These data are also associated with another study on human thymus T cells. This second study notes: Unrelated individuals had highly overlapping thymic repertoires, as reported in related research.

J is TRBJ1-5 and V is TRBV5-1, with 7 bases fitting TRBD1. The sample was thymocytes. The TCR originated in a girl less than two years old with a congenital heart defect. The CDR3 sequence: CASSPGTVSDQPQHF. The CDR3 DNA sequence: TGCGCCAGCAGCCCTGGGACAGTCAGCGATCAGCCCCAGCATTTT.